A single sample gave rise to the 25 T cell receptor beta chains below, sequenced in a study of T cells in Graves' hyperthyroidism and ophthalmopathy. RNA transcripts gave rise to amplified TCR beta CDR3 regions. Primed by the HTBI set, a first-round RT-PCR was run on the TCR CDR3. TCRdb passed the multiplex PCR reads through MiXCR, listing each CDR3 protein once. This sample has 500,000 to 600,000 distinct CDR3 sequences; around 45% occur once, and the top ten carry roughly 8.2%. The specimen was peripheral blood or thyroid tissue (not recorded which). Source of these receptors: a woman under 30 with Graves' hyperthyroidism.

The V gene is TRBV7-3, the J gene TRBJ2-6; D is perhaps TRBD1 (5 bases). CDR3 length: 15 residues. Germline V gene data show CDR1 as SGHTA and CDR2 as FQGTGA. V was trimmed by 5 bases and J by 2 bases, leaving 10 bases between them. The CDR3 protein is CASSPGFAGANVLTF. The DNA for the CDR3 is TGTGCCAGCAGCCCAGGGTTCGCTGGGGCCAACGTCCTGACTTTC.

This clonotype has at least ten counts. The rearrangement links TRBV9 to TRBJ2-7; the match to TRBD2 covers 11 bases. The trim removed 5 bases at V and 2 bases at J, leaving 6 bases unmatched. There are 15 residues in the CDR3. CDR1 and CDR2 from the germline V gene are SGDLS and YYNGEE. Here the CDR3 reads CASSAGTSGAYEQYF. CDR3 nucleotides: TGTGCCAGCAGTGCCGGGACTAGCGGAGCCTACGAGCAGTACTTC.

CDR3 residues: CAISDAAIGNTEAFF. CDR3 nucleotides: TGTGCCATCAGTGATGCCGCCATTGGGAACACTGAAGCTTTCTTT. The V gene is TRBV10-3, the J gene TRBJ1-1; unclear D gene. This CDR3 is built from 15 residues. CDR1 ENHRY and CDR2 SYGVKD come from the germline V gene. Trimming shortened V by 3 bases and J by 1 base, and 12 bases separated the two germline ends.

This sequence joins TRBV13 and TRBJ2-1, with D unresolved. Germline V lookup: CDR1 PRHDT, CDR2 FYEKMQ (reference sequence). This CDR3 is 14 amino acids long. Trimming removed 1 base from V and 4 bases from J, with 8 bases in between. The CDR3 reads CASSLDAEYNEQFF. CDR3 sequence (DNA): TGTGCCAGCAGCTTAGATGCGGAGTACAATGAGCAGTTCTTC. The full variable domain, with the rest looked up from reference TRBV13 and TRBJ2-1, is AAGVIQSPRHLIKEKRETATLKCYPIPRHDTVYWYQQGPGQDPQFLISFYEKMQSDKGSIPDRFSAQQFSDYHSELNMSSLELGDSALYFCASSLDAEYNEQFFGPGTRLTVL.

The chain uses TRBV11-2 and TRBJ1-4; D might be TRBD1 (6 bases). The V gene lost 5 bases and the J gene lost 12 bases, with 16 bases spanning the gap. The CDR3 runs 13 residues. Germline-derived CDR1 and CDR2 are SGHAT and FQNNGV. Here the CDR3 reads CASSAGGPNELFF. For the CDR3, the DNA is TGTGCCAGCAGCGCGGGGGGCCCCAATGAACTGTTTTTT.

This clonotype was seen at least ten times. V is TRBV2 and J is TRBJ2-5; TRBD1 matches 8 bases. This CDR3 region has 15 residues. Germline trimming cut 2 bases from V and 0 bases from J; bases unmatched to any gene: 2. In germline, CDR1 is SNHLY, CDR2 FYNNEI. CDR3 DNA: TGTGCCAGCAGTGAACGGACAGGGAACCAAGAGACCCAGTACTTC. This codes for CASSERTGNQETQYF.

This clonotype came up many times. The V call is TRBV5-5, the J call TRBJ1-6; D call uncertain. V was cut by 0 bases and J by 6 bases, with 7 bases left in between. This CDR3 is built from 14 residues. Germline V gene sequence: CDR1 SGHKS, CDR2 YYEKEE (reference sequence). CDR3 region: CASSLGQFNSPLHF. The CDR3 DNA reads TGTGCCAGCAGCTTGGGGCAGTTTAATTCACCCCTCCACTTT.

Notes on this clonotype: A read error may explain this, as a much larger clone is one base away. The rearrangement joins TRBV19 to TRBJ2-7, with D tentatively TRBD1 or TRBD2 (5 bases each). The germline CDR1 and CDR2 sequences are LNHDA and SQIVND (reference sequence). V was shortened by 6 bases and J by 3 bases, with 18 bases between the two germline ends. This CDR3 comprises 15 residues. The CDR3, as DNA: TGTGCCAGTAGCCCCAGAGGGACCACCAACTACGAGCAGTACTTC. It yields the protein CASSPRGTTNYEQYF.

The chain links TRBV5-1 to TRBJ1-6; D ambiguous. The ends were cut back, 0 bases at V and 8 bases at J, with 12 bases in the middle. The germline gives CDR1 SGHRS, CDR2 YFSETQ. The CDR3 is 15 residues long. In DNA form, the CDR3 reads TGCGCCAGCAGCTTGGAAGGAGGACCGTATTCACCCCTCCACTTT. Translation: CASSLEGGPYSPLHF.

This clonotype was seen many times. The V call is TRBV11-2, the J call TRBJ1-6, with a tentative D call TRBD1 (5 bases). In germline, CDR1 is SGHAT, CDR2 FQNNGV. The CDR3 covers 16 residues. V dropped 5 bases and J dropped 9 bases, with 20 bases sitting between them. CDR3 in DNA: TGTGCCAGCAGCGGTGGAGGACACTATCTAGGTTCACCCCTCCACTTT. Translation gives CASSGGGHYLGSPLHF.

This clonotype was seen many times. The chain couples TRBV20-1 to TRBJ2-2; D may be TRBD2 (5 bases). In germline, CDR1 is DFQATT, CDR2 SNEGSKA (reference sequence). The CDR3 covers 14 residues. V dropped 3 bases and J dropped 4 bases, with 12 bases sitting between them. The DNA of the CDR3 is TGCAGTGCTAGGGTCGGACTGGGCACCGGGGAGCTGTTTTTT. It specifies CSARVGLGTGELFF.

This chain links TRBV4-1 with TRBJ2-2; D is possibly TRBD1 (5 bases). The germline V and J ends were trimmed by 0 bases and 0 bases, with 5 bases remaining between them. Per germline, CDR1 MGHRA and CDR2 YSYEKL. The CDR3 has 15 amino acids. CDR3 in amino acids: CASSQDRANTGELFF. Written as DNA, the CDR3 is TGCGCCAGCAGCCAAGACAGGGCGAACACCGGGGAGCTGTTTTTT.

Many counts were recorded for this clonotype. The V call is TRBV12-3 or TRBV12-4, the J call TRBJ1-4; D unresolved. V lost 3 bases and J lost 6, with 8 bases in between. The CDR3 covers 13 residues. The CDR3 coding sequence is TGTGCCAGCAGTTTGGGCAGATATGAAAAACTGTTTTTT. Translating it yields CASSLGRYEKLFF.

The CDR3 sequence: CASSPGARGTEAFF. The DNA of the CDR3 is TGTGCCAGTAGTCCAGGGGCGCGGGGCACTGAAGCTTTCTTT. V gene TRBV19 combines with J gene TRBJ1-1, with D possibly being TRBD1 (6 bases). This CDR3 is built from 14 residues. Looked up from germline, CDR1 is LNHDA and CDR2 is SQIVND (reference sequence). The V end lost 5 bases, the J end lost 4 bases, and 14 bases lay between the germline ends.

The chain is built from TRBV29-1 and TRBJ2-7, with 10 bases aligning to TRBD2. V shed 8 bases and J 2 bases; nucleotides not matched to a gene: 3. The germline gives CDR1 SQVTM, CDR2 ANQGSEA. CDR3 length: 12 amino acids. The CDR3 DNA sequence: TGCAGCCGACTAGCGGGTGCCTACGAGCAGTACTTC. Translation gives CSRLAGAYEQYF.

The CDR3 region is CASSLEGRRDADTQYF. CDR3 DNA sequence: TGTGCCAGTAGTCTTGAGGGGCGGAGAGACGCAGATACGCAGTATTTT. V is TRBV19 and J is TRBJ2-3; the D gene could be TRBD1 or TRBD2 (5 bases each). This CDR3 contains 16 residues. The ends were cut back, 5 bases at V and 4 bases at J, with 19 bases in the middle. Germline CDR1 reads LNHDA; CDR2 reads SQIVND (reference sequence). Full variable domain (remainder filled in from reference TRBV19 and TRBJ2-3): DGGITQSPKYLFRKEGQNVTLSCEQNLNHDAMYWYRQDPGQGLRLIYYSQIVNDFQKGDIAEGYSVSREKKESFPLTVTSAQKNPTAFYLCASSLEGRRDADTQYFGPGTRLTVL.

This clonotype was counted many times. The CDR3 nucleotides are TGTGCCAGCAGCCAAGATTGGGGGACAGGTCTGGAGACCCAGTACTTC. Amino acids: CASSQDWGTGLETQYF. The V and J genes are TRBV14 and TRBJ2-5; 8 positions match TRBD1. V lost 0 bases and J lost 5; bases outside the gene matches: 8. The CDR3 has 16 amino acids. CDR1 and CDR2 (germline): SGHDN, FVKESK.

This clonotype was picked up one time. The CDR3 spells CASMLAGVVTDTQYF. The CDR3 DNA is TGTGCCAGTATGCTAGCGGGAGTTGTGACAGATACGCAGTATTTT. The V call is TRBV19, the J call TRBJ2-3; 10 bases are a match to TRBD2. Germline lookup yields CDR1 LNHDA and CDR2 SQIVND (reference sequence). V shed 7 bases, J shed 3 bases, and the junction held 7 bases outside the gene matches. This CDR3 is built from 15 residues. The full variable domain, its missing parts supplied by reference TRBV19 and TRBJ2-3, is DGGITQSPKYLFRKEGQNVTLSCEQNLNHDAMYWYRQDPGQGLRLIYYSQIVNDFQKGDIAEGYSVSREKKESFPLTVTSAQKNPTAFYLCASMLAGVVTDTQYFGPGTRLTVL.

The chain links TRBV27 to TRBJ2-3; TRBD1 matches at 9 bases. The length of the CDR3 is 14 residues. Germline V lookup: CDR1 MNHEY, CDR2 SMNVEV (reference sequence). The J segment lost 4 bases and the V segment lost 8 bases, leaving 7 bases of the junction unmatched. The CDR3 reads CASSTGGLADTQYF. For the CDR3, the DNA is TGTGCCAGCTCGACAGGGGGGTTGGCAGATACGCAGTATTTT.

The rearrangement links TRBV5-4 to TRBJ2-7; perhaps TRBD1 as D (6 bases). The CDR3 is 14 residues long. The germline CDR1 and CDR2 sequences are SGHNT and YYREEE (reference sequence). Trimming took off 3 bases at V and 4 bases at J, with 14 bases between the two ends. The CDR3 DNA reads as TGTGCCAGCAGCTGGGGACAAAACCCTTACGAGCAGTACTTC. Residues: CASSWGQNPYEQYF.

With respect to this clonotype: Since a much larger clone is just one base distant, this may be a read error. In DNA form, the CDR3 reads TGTACCAGCAGCTTGACCCTCGGCGCCTCTGGAAACACCATATATTTT. Protein sequence: CTSSLTLGASGNTIYF. The rearrangement links TRBV5-4 to TRBJ1-3; D remains unclear. This CDR3 has 16 residues. Germline V gene sequence: CDR1 SGHNT, CDR2 YYREEE (reference sequence). Complete variable domain (other parts from reference TRBV5-4 and TRBJ1-3): ETGVTQSPTHLIKTRGQQVTLRCSSQSGHNTVSWYQQALGQGPQFIFQYYREEENGRGNFPPRFSGLQFPNYSSELNVNALELDDSALYLCTSSLTLGASGNTIYFGEGSWLTVV.

This clonotype was seen at least ten times. The CDR3 nucleotides read TGTGCCGAAGCTAGCGGGAGGGCCGGGGAGACCCAGTACTTC. Protein product: CAEASGRAGETQYF. The chain is built from TRBV7-8 and TRBJ2-5; 12 nucleotides line up with TRBD2. The CDR3 runs to 14 residues. CDR1 and CDR2 (germline): SGHVS, FQNEAQ. J lost 5 bases, V lost 11 bases, and 9 bases had no gene match. Full variable domain (outside the CDR3, taken from reference TRBV7-8 and TRBJ2-5): GAGVSQSPRYKVAKRGQDVALRCDPISGHVSLFWYQQALGQGPEFLTYFQNEAQLDKSGLPSDRFFAERPEGSVSTLKIQRTQQEDSAVYLCAEASGRAGETQYFGPGTRLLVL.

The chain is built from TRBV7-9 and TRBJ1-3; D uncertain. The germline gives CDR1 SEHNR, CDR2 FQNEAQ (reference sequence). The germline V and J ends were trimmed by 5 bases and 0 bases, with 11 bases remaining between them. The CDR3 contains 15 residues. CDR3 coding DNA: TGTGCCAGCAGCACTTCCGGGATCTCTGGAAACACCATATATTTT. Its translation: CASSTSGISGNTIYF.

The sample holds many counts of this clonotype. The CDR3 loop reads CASSPGAAEAFF. The CDR3 bases are TGCGCCAGCAGCCCCGGGGCCGCTGAAGCTTTCTTT. This chain connects TRBV5-1 to TRBJ1-1; possible D gene TRBD1, 5 bases. Germline V CDR1 and CDR2: SGHRS, YFSETQ. Trimming took off 4 bases at V and 6 bases at J, with 10 bases between the two ends. The CDR3 runs 12 residues.

This clonotype was found many times. This rearrangement joins TRBV5-1 to TRBJ2-7, with 9 bases matching TRBD2. CDR1 SGHRS and CDR2 YFSETQ come from the germline V gene. The CDR3 consists of 16 residues. After removal of 4 bases from V and 1 base from J, the junction contained 9 bases not matched to a gene. The CDR3 loop reads CASSLGDSGSSYEQYF. The CDR3 region has the DNA TGCGCCAGCAGCCTCGGGGATAGCGGGAGTTCCTACGAGCAGTACTTC.